The 32 T cell receptor beta chains below come from one sample, sequenced in a study of neoadjuvant anti-PD-1 for oral cavity cancer. Only in-frame clones appear in the TCRdb table, and some are missing; sequencing was by immunoSEQ multiplex PCR. Of about 24,000 clones in the sample, under 30% were seen once. Time point indicated: after neoadjuvant nivolumab, at surgical resection. The sample in question was tumor tissue, obtained after nivolumab (anti-PD-1) treatment. The receptors come from a person aged 35 to 85 with oral cavity squamous cell carcinoma.

The chain is built from TRBV2 and TRBJ1-6, with 8 bases identical to TRBD1. In germline, CDR1 is SNHLY, CDR2 FYNNEI. This CDR3 region has 14 residues. The V segment lost 7 bases and the J segment 13 bases; nucleotides outside the gene matches: 12. This CDR3 is CASIQQGVGEPLHF. DNA for the CDR3: TGTGCCAGCATTCAACAGGGGGTTGGTGAGCCCCTCCACTTT.

This clone was counted between two and nine times. This chain joins TRBV11-2 and TRBJ1-5; the D is unclear. CDR1 and CDR2 from the germline V gene are SGHAT and FQNNGV. The CDR3 sequence is 16 residues long. Trimming took off 3 bases at V and 1 base at J, with 13 bases between the two ends. CDR3 loop: CASSFRRRLSNQPQHF. The CDR3 bases are TGTGCCAGCAGCTTCAGAAGACGTCTGAGCAATCAGCCCCAGCATTTT.

This clone has ten or more counts. The J gene is TRBJ2-7, the V gene TRBV13; weak D call: TRBD2 (5 bases). Germline V gene data show CDR1 as PRHDT and CDR2 as FYEKMQ (reference sequence). Trimming cost V 5 bases and J 1 base, with 12 bases left between them. The CDR3 has 14 residues. The DNA for the CDR3 is TGTGCCAGCAGCCCGATAGGGAGTTCCTACGAGCAGTACTTC. It translates to CASSPIGSSYEQYF.

The V gene is TRBV28, the J gene TRBJ1-5; D possibly corresponds to TRBD1 (6 bases). There are 14 residues in the CDR3. Trimming pared 3 bases from V and 4 bases from J, leaving 10 bases between. CDR1 MDHEN and CDR2 SYDVKM come from the germline V gene. This chain's CDR3 is CASSLIGGNQPQHF. For the CDR3, the DNA is TGTGCCAGCAGTTTGATAGGGGGTAATCAGCCCCAGCATTTT.

The chain has TRBV11-3 and TRBJ2-2, with D possibly matching TRBD1 (6 bases). CDR1 is SGHNT and CDR2 is YENEEA in the germline V gene. The CDR3 length is 15 residues. Trimming cost V 0 bases and J 6 bases, with 11 bases left between them. The CDR3: CASSLETGRSGELFF. CDR3 nucleotide sequence: TGTGCCAGCAGCTTAGAGACAGGCCGGTCCGGGGAGCTGTTTTTT.

In this sample, this clone turned up a few times. V is TRBV30 and J is TRBJ1-3; perhaps TRBD1 as D (5 bases). Per the germline V gene, CDR1 is GTSNPN and CDR2 is SVGIG (reference sequence). CDR3 length: 14 residues. The ends were cut back, 6 bases at V and 1 base at J, with 13 bases in the middle. The CDR3 loop is CACPAGGSGNTIYF. The CDR3 DNA is TGTGCCTGTCCCGCCGGGGGGTCTGGAAACACCATATATTTT. The full variable domain, completed using reference TRBV30 and TRBJ1-3, is SQTIHQWPATLVQPVGSPLSLECTVEGTSNPNLYWYRQAAGRGLQLLFYSVGIGQISSEVPQNLSASRPQDRQFILSSKKLLLSDSGFYLCACPAGGSGNTIYFGEGSWLTVV.

The chain links TRBV30 to TRBJ2-3, with D uncertain. The CDR3 runs 14 residues. V lost 4 bases, J lost 2 bases, and 13 bases lay in between. In germline, CDR1 is GTSNPN, CDR2 SVGIG (reference sequence). The CDR3: CAWTQGLPTDTQYF. As DNA, the CDR3 is TGTGCCTGGACCCAAGGTCTACCCACAGATACGCAGTATTTT.

The V gene is TRBV15, the J gene TRBJ2-5; D not certain. The CDR3 loop spans 11 amino acids. V gave up 4 bases and J gave up 4 bases, with 4 bases separating them. Germline CDR1 is LNHNV and CDR2 is YYDKDF (reference sequence). Here the CDR3 reads CATSNVETQYF. The CDR3 DNA follows: TGTGCCACCAGCAACGTAGAGACCCAGTACTTC. Supplemented by reference TRBV15 and TRBJ2-5, the full variable domain reads DAMVIQNPRYQVTQFGKPVTLSCSQTLNHNVMYWYQQKSSQAPKLLFHYYDKDFNNEADTPDNFQSRRPNTSFCFLDIRSPGLGDTAMYLCATSNVETQYFGPGTRLLVL.

This chain uses TRBV6-5 with TRBJ1-5; 7 bases match TRBD1. The V and J ends lost 6 bases and 4 bases, in that order; junction bases with no gene match: 9. The CDR3 length is 15 residues. Looked up from germline, CDR1 is MNHEY and CDR2 is SVGAGI. The CDR3 reads CASRPHRGLNQPQHF. CDR3 coding DNA: TGTGCCAGCAGACCACACAGGGGCCTGAATCAGCCCCAGCATTTT.

V is TRBV7-8 and J is TRBJ1-5; possibly TRBD1 for D (6 bases). This CDR3 comprises 15 residues. Trimming took 1 base from V and 7 from J, leaving 14 bases between them. The germline V gene has CDR1 SGHVS and CDR2 FQNEAQ. CDR3 sequence: CASSLVGGGGQPQHF. CDR3 nucleotide sequence: TGTGCCAGCAGCTTAGTAGGGGGGGGAGGCCAGCCCCAGCATTTT.

J is TRBJ2-1 and V is TRBV6-6, with D maybe TRBD2 (5 bases). Trimming stripped 2 bases from V and 4 bases from J, with 9 bases between. CDR1 MNHNY and CDR2 SVGAGI come from the germline V gene (reference sequence). This CDR3 is 14 amino acids long. The CDR3 here is CASSYHRGYNEQFF. Here the CDR3 DNA reads TGTGCCAGCAGTTACCATCGGGGATACAATGAGCAGTTCTTC.

J is TRBJ2-5 and V is TRBV9; tentatively, D is TRBD2 (6 bases). Germline CDR1 and CDR2: SGDLS and YYNGEE. The CDR3 runs 15 residues. The V end lost 0 bases, the J end lost 2 bases, and 11 bases lay between the germline ends. The CDR3 loop is CASSVVGGGQETQYF. The CDR3 DNA reads as TGTGCCAGCAGCGTAGTGGGTGGGGGGCAAGAGACCCAGTACTTC.

Only a few counts were recorded for this clone. The V and J genes are TRBV5-1 and TRBJ2-3; 7 bases are shared with TRBD1. This CDR3 is built from 14 residues. From germline, CDR1 is SGHRS and CDR2 YFSETQ. The V and J ends lost 4 bases and 3 bases, in that order; junction bases with no gene match: 5. This chain's CDR3 is CASSLGRGTDTQYF. The CDR3 DNA follows: TGCGCCAGCAGCCTTGGCAGGGGGACAGATACGCAGTATTTT. Full variable domain (remainder filled in from reference TRBV5-1 and TRBJ2-3): KAGVTQTPRYLIKTRGQQVTLSCSPISGHRSVSWYQQTPGQGLQFLFEYFSETQRNKGNFPGRFSGRQFSNSRSEMNVSTLELGDSALYLCASSLGRGTDTQYFGPGTRLTVL.

The chain joins TRBV19 to TRBJ1-5, with no clear D. This CDR3 contains 14 residues. Germline lookup yields CDR1 LNHDA and CDR2 SQIVND (reference sequence). V dropped 7 bases and J dropped 0 bases, with 10 bases sitting between them. Here the CDR3 reads CASNLGYSNQPQHF. CDR3 bases: TGTGCCAGTAATCTGGGGTATAGCAATCAGCCCCAGCATTTT.

This clone was recorded a few times. This chain joins TRBV27 and TRBJ1-4, with D uncertain. Germline V gene sequence: CDR1 MNHEY, CDR2 SMNVEV (reference sequence). The CDR3 loop spans 16 amino acids. The germline V and J ends were trimmed by 5 bases and 6 bases, with 19 bases remaining between them. The chain's CDR3 is CASSPSPGYAYEKLFF. The DNA for the CDR3 is TGTGCCAGCAGTCCATCTCCGGGATATGCATATGAAAAACTGTTTTTT. The complete variable domain, with remaining parts taken from reference TRBV27 and TRBJ1-4, reads EAQVTQNPRYLITVTGKKLTVTCSQNMNHEYMSWYRQDPGLGLRQIYYSMNVEVTDKGDVPEGYKVSRKEKRNFPLILESPSPNQTSLYFCASSPSPGYAYEKLFFGSGTQLSVL.

This chain links TRBV19 with TRBJ2-7, with 8 bases fitting TRBD1. Losses at the gene ends were 2 bases for V and 6 bases for J; bases not matched to a gene: 9. Germline-derived CDR1 and CDR2 are LNHDA and SQIVND (reference sequence). The CDR3 is 15 amino acids. This CDR3 reads CASSIPTTGVAEQYF. DNA for the CDR3: TGTGCCAGTAGTATACCAACGACAGGGGTGGCCGAGCAGTACTTC.

This clone was observed a handful of times. The chain recombines TRBV4-2 with TRBJ1-5; tentative D call: TRBD1 (5 bases). The germline V and J ends were trimmed by 0 bases and 7 bases, with 7 bases remaining between them. Germline V CDR1 and CDR2: LGHNA, YNFKEQ. The CDR3 has 13 amino acids. This CDR3 is CASSQDQGQPQHF. CDR3 bases: TGTGCCAGCAGCCAAGACCAGGGACAGCCCCAGCATTTT.

This chain connects TRBV2 to TRBJ2-7; 9 bases fit TRBD1. The trim removed 6 bases at V and 4 bases at J, leaving 10 bases unmatched. The CDR3 runs to 15 residues. Germline CDR1 SNHLY, CDR2 FYNNEI. CDR3 sequence reads: CASSIGQGLMYEQYF. The DNA of the CDR3 is TGTGCCAGCAGCATCGGACAGGGGTTAATGTACGAGCAGTACTTC.

Only a few counts were recorded for this clone. The chain couples TRBV19 to TRBJ2-7; D remains ambiguous. V lost 1 base and J lost 2, with 6 bases in between. CDR3 length: 13 amino acids. CDR1 and CDR2 from the germline V gene are LNHDA and SQIVND (reference sequence). CDR3: CASSIVFTYEQYF. CDR3 DNA sequence: TGTGCCAGTAGTATAGTCTTCACCTACGAGCAGTACTTC.

This clone was detected a few times. The chain couples TRBV2 to TRBJ2-5; tentatively, D is TRBD2 (6 bases). The CDR3 runs to 13 residues. The V gene lost 6 bases and the J gene lost 1 base, with 9 bases spanning the gap. Germline V gene lookup returns CDR1 SNHLY and CDR2 FYNNEI. The CDR3 DNA sequence: TGTGCCAGCAGCCGGGACTCCCAAGAGACCCAGTACTTC. The encoded protein is CASSRDSQETQYF.

The chain recombines TRBV9 with TRBJ1-3; TRBD1 might be the D (6 bases). The CDR3 contains 16 residues. Germline lookup yields CDR1 SGDLS and CDR2 YYNGEE. The germline V and J ends were trimmed by 4 bases and 7 bases, with 21 bases remaining between them. This CDR3 is CASSPTDSLWGNTIYF. The CDR3 nucleotides read TGTGCCAGCAGCCCCACGGACAGCCTCTGGGGGAACACCATATATTTT.

This clone was picked up one time. This chain uses TRBV25-1 with TRBJ2-7; the match to TRBD1 covers 9 bases. Trimming at V came to 3 bases and at J to 4 bases, leaving 7 bases not matched to a gene. The CDR3 is 15 amino acids. Germline lookup yields CDR1 MGHDK and CDR2 SYGVNS. The CDR3 nucleotides are TGTGCCAGCAGTGATAAGGGACAGGGTCGTTACGAGCAGTACTTC. Protein product: CASSDKGQGRYEQYF.

The V call is TRBV5-4, the J call TRBJ2-1; D ambiguous. This CDR3 spans 13 amino acids. Trimming pared 3 bases from V and 8 bases from J, leaving 12 bases between. CDR1 SGHNT and CDR2 YYREEE come from the germline V gene (reference sequence). As DNA, the CDR3 is TGTGCCAGCAGCTATTCCCGGTCTTATGAGCAGTTCTTC. It is translated as CASSYSRSYEQFF.

CDR3 sequence: CASSHPGQVKNYGYTF. CDR3 nucleotides: TGCGCCAGCAGCCATCCGGGACAGGTTAAAAACTATGGCTACACCTTC. The chain carries TRBV4-1 and TRBJ1-2; 8 positions agree with TRBD1. From germline, CDR1 is MGHRA and CDR2 YSYEKL. The CDR3 runs 16 residues. Germline trimming cut 3 bases from V and 2 bases from J; bases unmatched to any gene: 8.

This clone was seen at least ten times. The chain is built from TRBV30 and TRBJ1-1, with D maybe TRBD1 (6 bases). This CDR3 is 15 amino acids long. CDR1 is GTSNPN, CDR2 SVGIG, per germline (reference sequence). V lost 0 bases and J lost 0, with 11 bases in between. CDR3 nucleotides: TGTGCCTGGAGTGTCGGGGGGCCGGTGAACACTGAAGCTTTCTTT. It translates to CAWSVGGPVNTEAFF.

This clone has at least ten counts. The chain uses TRBV5-1 and TRBJ2-5, with a tentative D call TRBD1 (6 bases). The CDR3 is made up of 16 amino acids. V was shortened by 4 bases and J by 4 bases, with 20 bases between the two germline ends. The germline V gene encodes CDR1 SGHRS and CDR2 YFSETQ. CDR3 loop: CASSGLTGSNRETQYF. The CDR3 bases are TGCGCCAGCAGCGGGCTCACAGGGAGCAACCGAGAGACCCAGTACTTC.

This clone was counted between two and nine times. The V and J genes are TRBV9 and TRBJ2-3; TRBD2 agrees at 10 bases. V shed 0 bases, J shed 5 bases, and the junction held 3 bases outside the gene matches. Per the germline V gene, CDR1 is SGDLS and CDR2 is YYNGEE. This CDR3 has 15 amino acids. The DNA for the CDR3 is TGTGCCAGCAGCGTAGGGCCTAGCGGGGGAGATACGCAGTATTTT. This gives the protein CASSVGPSGGDTQYF.

In this sample, this clone turned up a few times. The chain couples TRBV9 to TRBJ2-5; no definite D call. Between the trimmed V and J ends, which lost 4 bases and 5 bases, there was a span of 15 bases. Germline V gene lookup returns CDR1 SGDLS and CDR2 YYNGEE. The CDR3 spans 14 residues. The CDR3 nucleotides are TGTGCCAGCAGCACCGGACCTGCCTGGGAGACCCAGTACTTC. Protein sequence: CASSTGPAWETQYF. Together with reference TRBV9 and TRBJ2-5, the CDR3 gives the full variable domain: DSGVTQTPKHLITATGQRVTLRCSPRSGDLSVYWYQQSLDQGLQFLIQYYNGEERAKGNILERFSAQQFPDLHSELNLSSLELGDSALYFCASSTGPAWETQYFGPGTRLLVL.

The rearrangement uses TRBV20-1 and TRBJ2-5, with unresolved D. Trimming took off 3 bases at V and 5 bases at J, with 7 bases between the two ends. The CDR3 has 11 residues. The germline gives CDR1 DFQATT, CDR2 SNEGSKA (reference sequence). The CDR3 DNA is TGCAGTGCTAGCCTAGGGGAGACCCAGTACTTC. It yields the protein CSASLGETQYF.

In the case of this clone: With only one base between it and a far larger clone, this is likely a read error. This chain links TRBV5-4 with TRBJ1-2; D unresolved. CDR3 length: 14 amino acids. The V end was cut by 4 bases, the J end by 7 bases, with 17 bases between. Germline loops: CDR1 SGHNT, CDR2 YYREEE (reference sequence). Here the CDR3 reads CASSQDRLTGGYTF. The DNA of the CDR3 is TGTGCCAGCAGCCAAGATCGTTTGACGGGTGGCTACACCTTC. The variable domain in full, completed from reference TRBV5-4 and TRBJ1-2, reads ETGVTQSPTHLIKTRGQQVTLRCSSQSGHNTVSWYQQALGQGPQFIFQYYREEENGRGNFPPRFSGLQFPNYSSELNVNALELDDSALYLCASSQDRLTGGYTFGSGTRLTVV.

V and J are TRBV7-2 and TRBJ1-4, with TRBD1 identical over 7 bases. CDR1 is SGHTA and CDR2 is FQGNSA in the germline V gene. This CDR3 spans 15 amino acids. V trimming: 4 bases; J trimming: 6 bases; junction bases outside the gene matches: 8. CDR3 region: CASSWAGTDDEKLFF. As DNA, the CDR3 is TGTGCCAGCAGCTGGGCCGGGACAGATGATGAAAAACTGTTTTTT.

The J gene is TRBJ2-5, the V gene TRBV5-6, with a possible D match to TRBD1 (6 bases). Trimming took off 4 bases at V and 0 bases at J, with 16 bases between the two ends. The CDR3 contains 16 residues. The germline V gene encodes CDR1 SGHDT and CDR2 YYEEEE. CDR3 bases: TGTGCCAGCAGCGGCAGGGGTTTCTGGTACCAAGAGACCCAGTACTTC. This encodes CASSGRGFWYQETQYF.